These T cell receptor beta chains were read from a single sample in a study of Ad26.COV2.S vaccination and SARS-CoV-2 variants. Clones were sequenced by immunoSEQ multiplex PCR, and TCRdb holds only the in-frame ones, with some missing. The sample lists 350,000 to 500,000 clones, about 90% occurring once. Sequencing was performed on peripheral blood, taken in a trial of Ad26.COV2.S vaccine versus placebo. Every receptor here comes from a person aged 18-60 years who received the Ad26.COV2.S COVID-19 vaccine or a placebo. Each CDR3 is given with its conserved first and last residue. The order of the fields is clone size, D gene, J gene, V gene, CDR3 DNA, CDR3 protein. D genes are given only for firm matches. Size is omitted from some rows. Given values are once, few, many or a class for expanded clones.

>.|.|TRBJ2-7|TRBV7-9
TGTGCCAGCAGCTTACGGGAGCAGTACTTC
CASSLREQYF
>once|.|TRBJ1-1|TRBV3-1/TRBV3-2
TGTGCCAGCAGCCAAGATCCGTCATTAGCTGAAGCTTTCTTT
CASSQDPSLAEAFF
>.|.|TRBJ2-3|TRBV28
TGTGCCAGCAGTTTTGGGGGCACCACAGATACGCAGTATTTT
CASSFGGTTDTQYF
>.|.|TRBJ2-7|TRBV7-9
TGTGCCAGCAGCTTTAAAGGGGCCTACGAGCAGTACTTC
CASSFKGAYEQYF
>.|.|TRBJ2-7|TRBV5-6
TGTGCCAGCAGCGAGCCGGAGTCGGAAGAGCAGTACTTC
CASSEPESEEQYF
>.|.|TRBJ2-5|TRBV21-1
TGTGCCAGCAGCGAAGTAGCCGCAGAGACCCAGTACTTC
CASSEVAAETQYF
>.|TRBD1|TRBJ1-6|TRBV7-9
TGTGCCAGCAGCTTACAGGGGGTTAATTCACCCCTCCACTTT
CASSLQGVNSPLHF
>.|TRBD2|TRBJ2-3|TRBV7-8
TGTGCCAGCAGCTTAGGGTCTAGCGGGACTAGCACAGATACGCAGTATTTT
CASSLGSSGTSTDTQYF
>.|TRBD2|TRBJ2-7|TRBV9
TGTGCCAGCAGCGATACTAGCGGGAGGGAGTACTTC
CASSDTSGREYF
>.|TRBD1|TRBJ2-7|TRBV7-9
TGTGCCAGCAGCGGGCAGGGGGTCTACGAGCAGTACTTC
CASSGQGVYEQYF
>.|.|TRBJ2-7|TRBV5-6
TGTGCCAGCAGCTTGAGTCCCTACGAGCAGTACTTC
CASSLSPYEQYF
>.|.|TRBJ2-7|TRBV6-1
TGTGCCAGCAGTGAATGGGGGTCCATCTACGAGCAGTACTTC
CASSEWGSIYEQYF
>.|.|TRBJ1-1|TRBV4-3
TGCGCCAGCAGCCAAGACTCTCCCATACTCCCTAAGTACGTGAACACTGAAGCTTTCTTT
CASSQDSPILPKYVNTEAFF
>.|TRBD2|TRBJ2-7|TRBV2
TGTGCCAGCAGGGATAGCGGGAGTCGTCTCTACGAGCAGTACTTC
CASRDSGSRLYEQYF
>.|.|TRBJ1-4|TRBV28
TGTGCCAGCAGTCCCTCTTGGTTTGGTAATGAAAAACTGTTTTTT
CASSPSWFGNEKLFF
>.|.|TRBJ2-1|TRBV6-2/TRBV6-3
TGTGCCAGCAGTTACGGCGGCTACAATGAGCAGTTCTTC
CASSYGGYNEQFF
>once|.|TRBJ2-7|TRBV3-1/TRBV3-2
TGTGCCAGCAGCCAAGTTGGCGAGCAGTACTTC
CASSQVGEQYF
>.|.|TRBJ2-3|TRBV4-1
TGCGCCAGCAGCCAAGTACTACCCCGAAGGAGGACAGATACGCAGTATTTT
CASSQVLPRRRTDTQYF
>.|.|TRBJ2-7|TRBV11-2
TGTGCCAGCAGCCCCGCTTACAGTGTCAGATACGAGCAGTACTTC
CASSPAYSVRYEQYF
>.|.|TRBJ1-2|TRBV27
TGTGCCAGCAGTAAAGCGGACCGATCGACCTATGGCTACACCTTC
CASSKADRSTYGYTF
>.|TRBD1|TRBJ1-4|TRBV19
TGTGCCAGTACCCCCAGATCAGGGGGCGAAAAACTGTTTTTT
CASTPRSGGEKLFF
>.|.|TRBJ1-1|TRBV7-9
TGTGCCAGCAGCTTATCCTTGAACACTGAAGCTTTCTTT
CASSLSLNTEAFF
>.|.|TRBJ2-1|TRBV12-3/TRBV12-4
TGTGCCAGCAGTTTGGGTAGTGAGCAGTTCTTC
CASSLGSEQFF
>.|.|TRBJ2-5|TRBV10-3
TGTGCCACCTCCTTTCGGGGGCGGGAGGAGACCCAGTACTTC
CATSFRGREETQYF
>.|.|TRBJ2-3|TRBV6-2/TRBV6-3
TGTGCCAGCAGTTACTTTGGGACCATCGGGGTCACAGATACGCAGTATTTT
CASSYFGTIGVTDTQYF
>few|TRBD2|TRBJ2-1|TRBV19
TGTGCCAGTAGTGCCAGCGGGAGGGCATCCTACAATGAGCAGTTCTTC
CASSASGRASYNEQFF
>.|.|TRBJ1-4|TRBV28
TGTGCCAGCAGTTTAGCCATTGGGGGGACTAATGAAAAACTGTTTTTT
CASSLAIGGTNEKLFF
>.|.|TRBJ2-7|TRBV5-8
TGTGCCAGCAGCTTTGAGGGCAACGAGCAGTACTTC
CASSFEGNEQYF
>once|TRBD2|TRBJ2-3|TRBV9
TGTGCCAGCAGCTCCACGCGAGCGGGGTGGGCAGATACGCAGTATTTT
CASSSTRAGWADTQYF
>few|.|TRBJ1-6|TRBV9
TGTGCCAGCAGCGTCTCGAGCTCCTATAATTCACCCCTCCACTTT
CASSVSSSYNSPLHF
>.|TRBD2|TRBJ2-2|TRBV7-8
TGTGCCAGCCGGGCCAGCGGGGCTTCCGGGGAGCTGTTTTTT
CASRASGASGELFF
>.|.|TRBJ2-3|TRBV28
TGTGCCAGCAGTGGAGGGGGCACAGATACGCAGTATTTT
CASSGGGTDTQYF
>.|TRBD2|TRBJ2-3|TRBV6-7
TGTGCCAGCAGTTACTCGGCAGGCACTAGCGGGAGGAGAGGGGTTAGCACAGATACGCAGTATTTT
CASSYSAGTSGRRGVSTDTQYF
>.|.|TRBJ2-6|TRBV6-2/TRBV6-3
TGTGCCAGCAGTTACGGCGCTTCTGGGGCCAACGTCCTGACTTTC
CASSYGASGANVLTF
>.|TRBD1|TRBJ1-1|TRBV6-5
TGTGCCAGCAGTTACTCCTACAGGGGAGCGAACACTGAAGCTTTCTTT
CASSYSYRGANTEAFF
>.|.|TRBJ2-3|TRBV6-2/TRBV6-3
TGTGCCAGCAGTAAACAGAGGGGAGCTAGCACAGATACGCAGTATTTT
CASSKQRGASTDTQYF
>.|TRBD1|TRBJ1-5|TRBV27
TGTGCCAGCAGTCCGGGACAGTTTAGCAATCAGCCCCAGCATTTT
CASSPGQFSNQPQHF
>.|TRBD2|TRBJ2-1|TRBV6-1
TGTGCCAGCAGTGACCGAATTTGGTTAGCGGGAGGTAGAAATGAGCAGTTCTTC
CASSDRIWLAGGRNEQFF
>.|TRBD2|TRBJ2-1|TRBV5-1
TGCGCCAGCAGCTTGTTACCCAGCGGGAATCTGAATGAGCAGTTCTTC
CASSLLPSGNLNEQFF
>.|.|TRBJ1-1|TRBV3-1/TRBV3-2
TGTGCCAGCAGCCAAGATAACACAGCGGGGGCTTTCTTT
CASSQDNTAGAFF
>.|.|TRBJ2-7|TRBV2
TGTGCCAGCAGTGTTGGCAGGGCTAACTCCTACGAGCAGTACTTC
CASSVGRANSYEQYF
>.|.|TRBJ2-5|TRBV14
TGTGCCAGCAGCCAAGGCAGGCACCTGTGGAAGCAAGAGACCCAGTACTTC
CASSQGRHLWKQETQYF
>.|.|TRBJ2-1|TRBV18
TGTGCCAGCTCACCACCGAGTCTCCGGGAGCTCGCGCATGAGCAGTTCTTC
CASSPPSLRELAHEQFF
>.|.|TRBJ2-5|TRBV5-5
TGTGCCAGCAGCTTGGGGACACTACTCCAAGAGACCCAGTACTTC
CASSLGTLLQETQYF
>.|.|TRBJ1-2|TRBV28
TGTGCCAGCAATGGGGGTGTTAACTATGGCTACACCTTC
CASNGGVNYGYTF